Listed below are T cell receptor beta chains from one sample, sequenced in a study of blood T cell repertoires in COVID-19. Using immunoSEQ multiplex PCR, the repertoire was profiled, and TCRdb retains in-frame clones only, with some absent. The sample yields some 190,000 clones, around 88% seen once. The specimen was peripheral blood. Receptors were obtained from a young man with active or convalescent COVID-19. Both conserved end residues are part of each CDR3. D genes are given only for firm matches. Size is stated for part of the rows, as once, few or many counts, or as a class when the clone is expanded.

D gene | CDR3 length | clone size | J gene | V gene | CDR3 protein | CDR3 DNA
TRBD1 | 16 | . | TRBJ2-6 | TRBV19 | CASSPGQGAGANVLTF | TGTGCCAGTAGTCCGGGACAGGGCGCTGGGGCCAACGTCCTGACTTTC
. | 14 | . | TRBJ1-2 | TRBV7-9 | CASSGYGGRDGYTF | TGTGCCAGCAGCGGATACGGGGGGCGAGATGGCTACACCTTC
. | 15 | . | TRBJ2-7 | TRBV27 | CASSSLRQSPYEQYF | TGTGCCAGCAGTTCCCTTCGACAGTCCCCCTACGAGCAGTACTTC
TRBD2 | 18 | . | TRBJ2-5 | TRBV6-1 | CASSELLAGGALRETQYF | TGTGCCAGCAGTGAATTACTAGCGGGAGGGGCGTTACGAGAGACCCAGTACTTC
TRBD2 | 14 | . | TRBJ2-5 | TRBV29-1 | CSVETASGPETQYF | TGCAGCGTTGAGACAGCTAGCGGTCCGGAGACCCAGTACTTC
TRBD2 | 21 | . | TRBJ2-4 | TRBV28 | CASRNPRVAGGPDLAKNIQYF | TGTGCCAGCAGAAACCCGAGGGTAGCGGGAGGGCCGGATCTTGCCAAAAACATTCAGTACTTC
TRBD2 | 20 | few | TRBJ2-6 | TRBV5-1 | CASSLGTWGLAGAGANVLTF | TGCGCCAGCAGCTTAGGGACATGGGGACTAGCGGGAGCTGGGGCCAACGTCCTGACTTTC
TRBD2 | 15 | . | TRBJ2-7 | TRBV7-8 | CASSPRLTSVYEQYF | TGTGCCAGCAGCCCGCGCCTCACTAGCGTCTACGAGCAGTACTTC
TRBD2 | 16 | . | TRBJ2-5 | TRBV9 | CASSPMAGGLVETQYF | TGTGCCAGCAGCCCCATGGCGGGAGGGTTAGTCGAGACCCAGTACTTC
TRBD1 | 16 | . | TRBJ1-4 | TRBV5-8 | CASSLGTGIGDEKLFF | TGTGCCAGCAGCTTGGGGACAGGGATTGGAGATGAAAAACTGTTTTTT
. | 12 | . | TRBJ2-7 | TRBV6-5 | CASSSSSREQYF | TGTGCCAGCAGTTCGTCGTCGCGTGAGCAGTACTTC
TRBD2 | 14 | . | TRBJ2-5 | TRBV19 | CASKETGGLETQYF | TGTGCCAGCAAGGAAACGGGGGGGCTGGAGACCCAGTACTTC
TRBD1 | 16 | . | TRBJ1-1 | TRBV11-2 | CASSFPRQGENTEAFF | TGTGCCAGCAGCTTCCCACGACAGGGAGAAAACACTGAAGCTTTCTTT
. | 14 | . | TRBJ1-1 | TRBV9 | CASSAGGSNTEAFF | TGTGCCAGCAGCGCGGGGGGGAGCAACACTGAAGCTTTCTTT
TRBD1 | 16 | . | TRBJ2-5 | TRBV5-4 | CASINTGTGIQETQYF | TGTGCCAGCATCAATACCGGGACAGGGATCCAAGAGACCCAGTACTTC
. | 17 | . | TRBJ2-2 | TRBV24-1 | CATGGYRLNANTGELFF | TGTGCCACCGGGGGGTACAGATTAAACGCGAACACCGGGGAGCTGTTTTTT
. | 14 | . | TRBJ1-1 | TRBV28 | CASLGQLKNTEAFF | TGTGCCAGCCTCGGACAGCTAAAGAACACTGAAGCTTTCTTT
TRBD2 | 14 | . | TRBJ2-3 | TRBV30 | CAWSVSSGGNRQYF | TGTGCCTGGAGTGTGAGCTCCGGGGGGAATAGGCAGTATTTT
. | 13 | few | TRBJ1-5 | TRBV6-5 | CASRPEQAQPQHF | TGTGCCAGCAGACCTGAACAGGCTCAGCCCCAGCATTTT
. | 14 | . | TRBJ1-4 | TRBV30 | CAWSVPPGAEKLFF | TGTGCCTGGAGTGTCCCCCCAGGGGCGGAAAAACTGTTTTTT
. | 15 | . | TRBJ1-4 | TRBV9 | CASSVRSQTNEKLFF | TGTGCCAGCAGCGTACGGTCACAGACGAATGAAAAACTGTTTTTT
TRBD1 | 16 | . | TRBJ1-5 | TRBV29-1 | CSVGLGAGGSNQPQHF | TGCAGCGTTGGCTTGGGGGCAGGGGGGAGCAATCAGCCCCAGCATTTT
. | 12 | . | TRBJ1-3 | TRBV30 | CAWSAGGNTIYF | TGTGCCTGGAGTGCCGGTGGAAACACCATATATTTT
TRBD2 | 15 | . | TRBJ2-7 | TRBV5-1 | CASSLGGRGSYEQYF | TGCGCCAGCAGCTTGGGTGGGAGGGGCTCCTACGAGCAGTACTTC
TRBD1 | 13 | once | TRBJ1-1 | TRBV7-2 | CASSGQGSTEAFF | TGTGCCAGCAGCGGACAGGGGAGCACTGAAGCTTTCTTT
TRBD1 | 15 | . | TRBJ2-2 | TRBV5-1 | CASSQTGRFTGELFF | TGCGCCAGCAGCCAGACAGGGAGATTCACCGGGGAGCTGTTTTTT
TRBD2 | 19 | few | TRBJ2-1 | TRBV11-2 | CASSLAAASGGSSYNEQFF | TGTGCCAGCAGCTTAGCCGCGGCTAGCGGGGGGAGCTCCTACAATGAGCAGTTCTTC
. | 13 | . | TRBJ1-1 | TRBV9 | CASSVYEVTEAFF | TGTGCCAGCAGCGTATATGAGGTTACTGAAGCTTTCTTT
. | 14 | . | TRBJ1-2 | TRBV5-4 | CASSSNLDSYGYTF | TGTGCCAGCAGCTCCAATTTAGACAGTTATGGCTACACCTTC
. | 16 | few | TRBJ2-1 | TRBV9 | CASSVSAHQGQNEQFF | TGTGCCAGCAGCGTATCCGCCCACCAGGGGCAAAATGAGCAGTTCTTC
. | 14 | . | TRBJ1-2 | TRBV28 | CASSFIGEQYGYTF | TGTGCCAGCAGTTTCATCGGGGAACAATATGGCTACACCTTC
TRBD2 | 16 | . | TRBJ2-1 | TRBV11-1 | CASSLGAGVRYNEQFF | TGTGCCAGCAGCTTAGGCGCGGGAGTGAGGTACAATGAGCAGTTCTTC
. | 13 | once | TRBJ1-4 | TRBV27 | CASGTSVREKLFF | TGTGCCAGCGGGACTTCAGTGCGGGAAAAACTGTTTTTT
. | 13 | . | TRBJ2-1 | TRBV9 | CASSGSSYNEQFF | TGTGCCAGCAGCGGGAGCTCCTACAATGAGCAGTTCTTC
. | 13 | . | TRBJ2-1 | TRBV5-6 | CASSTEGYGEQFF | TGTGCCAGCAGTACAGAGGGCTACGGTGAGCAGTTCTTC
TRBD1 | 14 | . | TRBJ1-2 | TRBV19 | CASSRTGFEVGYTF | TGTGCCAGTAGCCGGACAGGGTTTGAAGTGGGATACACCTTC
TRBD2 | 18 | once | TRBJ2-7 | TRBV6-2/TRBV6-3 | CASSHYTPSGKGSYEQYF | TGTGCCAGCAGTCACTACACTCCTAGCGGGAAAGGCTCCTACGAGCAGTACTTC
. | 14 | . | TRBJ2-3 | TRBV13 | CASSAGTFTDTQYF | TGTGCCAGCAGCGCCGGGACTTTCACAGATACGCAGTATTTT
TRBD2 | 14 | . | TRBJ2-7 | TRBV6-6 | CASSYQRGVGEQYF | TGTGCCAGCAGTTACCAGCGGGGCGTGGGTGAGCAGTACTTC
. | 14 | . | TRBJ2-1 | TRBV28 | CATATRDFYNEQFF | TGTGCAACAGCCACCCGGGATTTCTACAATGAGCAGTTCTTC
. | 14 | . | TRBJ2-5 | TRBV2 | CASSPGGTQETQYF | TGTGCCAGCAGTCCCGGGGGGACACAAGAGACCCAGTACTTC
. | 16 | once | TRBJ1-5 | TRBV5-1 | CASSLGDGTAPQPQHF | TGCGCCAGCAGCTTGGGGGACGGGACTGCGCCTCAGCCCCAGCATTTT
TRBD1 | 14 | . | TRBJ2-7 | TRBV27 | CASSWGTGSYEQYF | TGTGCCAGCAGTTGGGGGACAGGGTCCTACGAGCAGTACTTC
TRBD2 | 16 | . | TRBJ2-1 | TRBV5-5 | CASSFRAGGTYNEQFF | TGTGCCAGCAGCTTTCGAGCGGGAGGGACTTACAATGAGCAGTTCTTC
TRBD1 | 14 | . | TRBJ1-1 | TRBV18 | CASSPPTLDREAFF | TGTGCCAGCTCACCACCGACCCTGGACAGGGAAGCTTTCTTT
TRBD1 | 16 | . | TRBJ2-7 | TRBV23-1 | CASSHLRGQGGYEQYF | TGCGCCAGCAGTCATCTCAGGGGACAGGGTGGGTACGAGCAGTACTTC
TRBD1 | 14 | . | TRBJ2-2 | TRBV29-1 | CSACRTGSSGELFF | TGCAGCGCTTGCCGGACAGGGAGTTCCGGGGAGCTGTTTTTT
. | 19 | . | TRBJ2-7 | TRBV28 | CASSLIGQGGLSISYEQYF | TGTGCCAGCAGTTTAATCGGGCAGGGGGGCCTTTCCATCTCCTACGAGCAGTACTTC
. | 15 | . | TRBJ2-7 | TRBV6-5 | CASSYRDVGNYEQYF | TGTGCCAGCAGTTACCGGGATGTCGGGAACTACGAGCAGTACTTC
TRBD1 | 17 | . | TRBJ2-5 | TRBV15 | CATSRDLPDRGKETQYF | TGTGCCACCAGCAGAGATCTCCCTGACAGGGGGAAAGAGACCCAGTACTTC